The 10 T cell receptor beta chains in this list originate from one sample, sequenced in a study of Graves' ophthalmopathy and Graves' hyperthyroidism. RNA transcripts were the source from which TCR beta CDR3 regions were amplified. Following a first-round RT-PCR that used HTBI primers, a second-round multiplex PCR was carried out. TCRdb re-called the multiplex PCR reads with MiXCR, one entry per CDR3 protein. The sample gives some 360,000 distinct CDR3 sequences, about 18% of which show up once; about 2.4% is in the top ten. Sequencing was performed on peripheral blood. Receptors originate from an adult woman with stable Graves' hyperthyroidism.

The chain combines TRBV12-3 or TRBV12-4 with TRBJ1-2, with TRBD1 matching 8 bases. The CDR3 is 13 amino acids. V was pared by 3 bases and J by 8 bases, with 5 bases of the junction left unmatched. The CDR3 DNA reads TGTGCCAGCAGTTTCCAGGGGGCGCGAGGCTACACCTTC. Translation: CASSFQGARGYTF.

This clonotype showed up many times. The chain has TRBV6-2 or TRBV6-3 and TRBJ2-5, with TRBD2 matching over 7 bases. From germline, CDR1 is MNHEY and CDR2 SVGEGT. CDR3 length: 17 amino acids. The V gene end was trimmed by 1 base and the J gene end by 5 bases; junction bases not matched to a gene: 13. This chain's CDR3 is CASSYYRREKDFETQYF. The CDR3 DNA reads TGTGCCAGCAGTTACTACCGGCGGGAGAAAGACTTTGAGACCCAGTACTTC.

This clonotype was picked up a small number of times. This rearrangement joins TRBV6-5 to TRBJ1-1; 8 nucleotides match TRBD1. Looked up from germline, CDR1 is MNHEY and CDR2 is SVGAGI. There are 12 residues in the CDR3. With 2 bases clipped from V and 10 bases from J, the junction kept 3 bases outside the gene matches. The CDR3 DNA sequence: TGTGCCAGCAGTTACGGACAGGGAATAGCTTTCTTT. This encodes CASSYGQGIAFF.

With regard to this clonotype: Since no conserved phenylalanine or tryptophan closes the CDR3, a read error is the likely cause. This sequence joins TRBV28 and TRBJ1-3; D remains ambiguous. Per the germline V gene, CDR1 is MDHEN and CDR2 is SYDVKM. V was pared by 4 bases and J by 4 bases, with 11 bases between. The CDR3 extends over 14 amino acids. The CDR3 nucleotides are TGTGCCAGCAGTTCTACATTGAGAGGAAACACCATATATTAT. Translating gives CASSSTLRGNTIYY.

This clonotype was seen at least ten times. The chain combines TRBV10-3 with TRBJ2-7; 12 bases align to TRBD2. The trim removed 6 bases at V and 1 base at J, leaving 4 bases unmatched. CDR1 and CDR2 from the germline V gene are ENHRY and SYGVKD. CDR3 length: 15 residues. The CDR3 DNA sequence: TGTGCCATCAGGGCTAGCGGGAGGGCGTCCTACGAGCAGTACTTC. Amino acids: CAIRASGRASYEQYF.

This clonotype has ten or more counts. The chain links TRBV6-6 to TRBJ1-1, with a possible D match to TRBD1 (6 bases). Trimming removed 8 bases at V and 1 base at J, with 11 bases between. Germline V gene lookup returns CDR1 MNHNY and CDR2 SVGAGI (reference sequence). The CDR3 runs to 13 residues. The CDR3 loop is CASAGQPNTEAFF. DNA of the CDR3: TGTGCCAGCGCTGGACAGCCGAACACTGAAGCTTTCTTT.

This clonotype has a count of ten or more. This sequence joins TRBV6-5 and TRBJ1-2; D call uncertain. This CDR3 has 15 amino acids. V lost 3 bases, J lost 1 base, and 12 bases lay in between. Germline V gives CDR1 MNHEY, CDR2 SVGAGI. CDR3 residues: CASSYRRPFNYGYTF. In nucleotides, the CDR3 is TGTGCCAGCAGTTATCGCAGACCTTTTAACTATGGCTACACCTTC.

This clonotype was seen many times. The chain recombines TRBV5-1 with TRBJ2-2; no firm D call. The length of the CDR3 is 13 residues. Between the trimmed V and J ends, which lost 0 bases and 7 bases, there was a span of 7 bases. The germline V gene encodes CDR1 SGHRS and CDR2 YFSETQ. CDR3 in DNA: TGCGCCAGCAGCTTGGAAGGGAACGGGGAGCTGTTTTTT. This translates into CASSLEGNGELFF.

This rearrangement joins TRBV19 to TRBJ1-5, with D unresolved. The CDR3 is 13 amino acids. V was trimmed by 3 bases and J by 0 bases, leaving 3 bases between them. Germline loops: CDR1 LNHDA, CDR2 SQIVND (reference sequence). The DNA for the CDR3 is TGTGCCAGTAGTATTCCTAGCAATCAGCCCCAGCATTTT. Protein product: CASSIPSNQPQHF.

In this sample, this clonotype turned up many times. The genes are TRBV27 and TRBJ2-7; a weak D match, TRBD2 (5 bases). This CDR3 comprises 14 residues. The germline V gene has CDR1 MNHEY and CDR2 SMNVEV (reference sequence). Trimming pared 6 bases from V and 2 bases from J, leaving 14 bases between. CDR3 nucleotides: TGTGCCAGCAGCCCCATGGGAGCCACCTACGAGCAGTACTTC. Translation: CASSPMGATYEQYF.